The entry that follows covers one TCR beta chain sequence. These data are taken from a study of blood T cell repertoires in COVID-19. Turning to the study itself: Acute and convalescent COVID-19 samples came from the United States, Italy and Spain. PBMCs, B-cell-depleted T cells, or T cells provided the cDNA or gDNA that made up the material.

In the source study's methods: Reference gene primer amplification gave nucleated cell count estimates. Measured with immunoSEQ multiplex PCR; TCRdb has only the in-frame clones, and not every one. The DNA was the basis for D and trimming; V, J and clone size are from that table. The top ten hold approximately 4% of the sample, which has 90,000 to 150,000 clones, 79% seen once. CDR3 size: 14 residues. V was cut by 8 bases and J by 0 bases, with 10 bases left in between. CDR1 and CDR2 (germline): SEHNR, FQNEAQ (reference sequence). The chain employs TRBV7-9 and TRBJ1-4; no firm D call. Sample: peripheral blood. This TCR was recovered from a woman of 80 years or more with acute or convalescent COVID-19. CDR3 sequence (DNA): TGTGCCAGCGCGGGAATGTCAACTAATGAAAAACTGTTTTTT. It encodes CASAGMSTNEKLFF.